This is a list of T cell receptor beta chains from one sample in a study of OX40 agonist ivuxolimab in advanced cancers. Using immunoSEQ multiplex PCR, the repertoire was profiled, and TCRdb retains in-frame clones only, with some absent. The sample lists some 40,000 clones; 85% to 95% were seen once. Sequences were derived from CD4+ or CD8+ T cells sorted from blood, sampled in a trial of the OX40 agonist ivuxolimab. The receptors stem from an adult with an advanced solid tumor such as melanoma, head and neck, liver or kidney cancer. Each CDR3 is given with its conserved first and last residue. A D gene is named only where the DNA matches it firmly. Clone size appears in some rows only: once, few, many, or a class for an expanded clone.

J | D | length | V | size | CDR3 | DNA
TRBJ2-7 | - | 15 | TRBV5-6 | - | CASSLARFRDGEQYF | TGTGCCAGCAGCTTGGCCCGGTTCAGGGATGGGGAGCAGTACTTC
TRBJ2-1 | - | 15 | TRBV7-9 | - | CASSLSQPATSEQFF | TGTGCCAGCAGCTTATCTCAGCCGGCCACCAGTGAGCAGTTCTTC
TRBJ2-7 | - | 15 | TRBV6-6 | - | CASSYSRAGSYEQYF | TGTGCCAGCAGTTACTCCCGGGCAGGGAGCTACGAGCAGTACTTC
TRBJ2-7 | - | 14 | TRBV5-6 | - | CASSFGPGENEQYF | TGTGCCAGCAGCTTTGGCCCGGGGGAAAACGAGCAGTACTTC
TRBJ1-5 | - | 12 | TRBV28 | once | CASSSINQPQHF | TGTGCCAGCAGTTCGATCAATCAGCCCCAGCATTTT
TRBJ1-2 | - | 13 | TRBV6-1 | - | CASTQGSLDGYTF | TGTGCCAGCACCCAAGGGAGTTTGGATGGCTACACCTTC
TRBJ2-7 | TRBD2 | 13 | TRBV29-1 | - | CSVKSGSVYEQYF | TGCAGCGTCAAGAGCGGGAGTGTCTACGAGCAGTACTTC
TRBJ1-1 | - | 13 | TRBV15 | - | CATSMGRGTEAFF | TGTGCCACCAGCATGGGACGAGGGACTGAAGCTTTCTTT
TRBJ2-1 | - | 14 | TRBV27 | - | CASSWSGRGNEQFF | TGTGCCAGCAGTTGGTCGGGACGGGGCAATGAGCAGTTCTTC
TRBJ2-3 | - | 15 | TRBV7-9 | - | CASSFRRMGTDTQYF | TGTGCCAGCAGCTTTCGGCGGATGGGCACAGATACGCAGTATTTT
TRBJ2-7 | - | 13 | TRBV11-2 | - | CASSFFDGYEQYF | TGTGCCAGCAGCTTTTTTGATGGCTACGAGCAGTACTTC
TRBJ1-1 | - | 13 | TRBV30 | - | CAWKTGTYTEAFF | TGTGCCTGGAAAACCGGGACTTACACTGAAGCTTTCTTT
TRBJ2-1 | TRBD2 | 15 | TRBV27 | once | CASTPLGTSLDEQFF | TGTGCCAGCACCCCCCTTGGGACTAGTCTCGATGAGCAGTTCTTC
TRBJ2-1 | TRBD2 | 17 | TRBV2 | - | CASSGTSGRYSYNEQFF | TGTGCCAGCAGCGGGACTAGCGGGAGGTACTCCTACAATGAGCAGTTCTTC
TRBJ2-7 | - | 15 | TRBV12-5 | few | CATTYAARLSYEQYF | TGTGCTACCACCTATGCAGCGCGGCTCTCCTACGAGCAGTACTTC
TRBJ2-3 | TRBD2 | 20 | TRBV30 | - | CAWSGNGLAGGPGTTDTQYF | TGTGCCTGGAGCGGAAACGGACTAGCGGGAGGGCCTGGGACCACAGATACGCAGTATTTT
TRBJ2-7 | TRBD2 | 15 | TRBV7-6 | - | CASSPGLAGVYEQYF | TGTGCCAGCAGTCCCGGACTAGCGGGGGTTTACGAGCAGTACTTC
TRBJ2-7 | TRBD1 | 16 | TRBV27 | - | CASSSSPGTALGEQYF | TGTGCCAGCAGTTCCTCCCCCGGGACAGCCCTGGGAGAGCAGTACTTC
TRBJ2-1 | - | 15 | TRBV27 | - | CASRPMGYSYNEQFF | TGTGCCAGCAGGCCCATGGGGTACTCCTACAATGAGCAGTTCTTC
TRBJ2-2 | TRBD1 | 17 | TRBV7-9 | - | CASSYSGTGSNTGELFF | TGTGCCAGCAGCTACTCCGGGACAGGGTCAAACACCGGGGAGCTGTTTTTT
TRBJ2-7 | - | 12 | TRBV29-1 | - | CSVVRGTYEQYF | TGCAGCGTTGTCAGGGGAACTTACGAGCAGTACTTC
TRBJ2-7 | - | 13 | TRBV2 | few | CASSDPSSYEQYF | TGTGCCAGCAGTGATCCCTCCTCCTACGAGCAGTACTTC
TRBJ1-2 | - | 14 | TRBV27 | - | CASSLSWENYGYTF | TGTGCCAGCAGTTTATCGTGGGAAAACTATGGCTACACCTTC
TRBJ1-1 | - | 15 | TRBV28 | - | CASSLDTQPNTEAFF | TGTGCCAGCAGTTTGGACACCCAACCGAACACTGAAGCTTTCTTT
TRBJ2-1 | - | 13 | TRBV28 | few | CASSLGLGNEQFF | TGTGCCAGCAGTTTAGGTCTGGGAAATGAGCAGTTCTTC
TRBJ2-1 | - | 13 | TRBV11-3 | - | CASSWGHGNEQFF | TGTGCCAGCAGCTGGGGACACGGAAATGAGCAGTTCTTC
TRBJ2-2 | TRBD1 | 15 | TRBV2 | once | CASMLQGAGTGELFF | TGTGCCAGCATGCTACAGGGGGCGGGCACCGGGGAGCTGTTTTTT
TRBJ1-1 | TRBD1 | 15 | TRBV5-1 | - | CASSLRGGRNTEAFF | TGCGCCAGTAGCTTGCGAGGGGGCAGGAACACTGAAGCTTTCTTT
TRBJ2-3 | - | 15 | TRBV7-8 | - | CASSPFGTSTDTQYF | TGTGCCAGCAGCCCCTTTGGGACTAGCACAGATACGCAGTATTTT
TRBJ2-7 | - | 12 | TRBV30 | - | CAWEAGSYEQYF | TGTGCCTGGGAGGCGGGTTCCTACGAGCAGTACTTC
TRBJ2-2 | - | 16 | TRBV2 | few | CASSEFGQGSTGELFF | TGTGCCAGCAGTGAATTTGGTCAGGGAAGCACCGGGGAGCTGTTTTTT
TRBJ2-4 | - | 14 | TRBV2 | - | CASKERGAKNIQYF | TGTGCCAGCAAAGAAAGGGGGGCCAAAAACATTCAGTACTTC
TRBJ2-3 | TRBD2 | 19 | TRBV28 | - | CASRPLEMTSGRGIDTQYF | TGTGCCAGCAGGCCATTAGAAATGACTAGCGGGAGAGGGATAGATACGCAGTATTTT
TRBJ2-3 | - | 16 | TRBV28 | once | CASTSEEGRVTDTQYF | TGTGCCAGCACGTCTGAAGAAGGCAGGGTCACAGATACGCAGTATTTT
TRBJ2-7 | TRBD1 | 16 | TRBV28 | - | CASSSQTRGRSYEQYF | TGTGCCAGCAGTTCCCAAACCAGGGGGCGATCCTACGAGCAGTACTTC
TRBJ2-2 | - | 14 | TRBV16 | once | CASSPPAGTGELFF | TGTGCCAGCAGCCCGCCGGCAGGGACCGGGGAGCTGTTTTTT
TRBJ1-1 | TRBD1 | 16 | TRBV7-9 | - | CASSLTGQSMNTEAFF | TGTGCCAGCAGCTTAACGGGACAGAGTATGAACACTGAAGCTTTCTTT
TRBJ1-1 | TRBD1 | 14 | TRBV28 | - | CASSFGTDSTEAFF | TGTGCCAGCAGTTTCGGGACAGATAGCACTGAAGCTTTCTTT
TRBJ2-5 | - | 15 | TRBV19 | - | CASSPGGGAQGPQYF | TGTGCCAGTAGTCCTGGGGGAGGGGCCCAGGGGCCCCAGTACTTC
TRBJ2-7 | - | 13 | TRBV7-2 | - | CASRGADSYEQYF | TGTGCCTCACGGGGGGCCGACTCCTACGAGCAGTACTTC